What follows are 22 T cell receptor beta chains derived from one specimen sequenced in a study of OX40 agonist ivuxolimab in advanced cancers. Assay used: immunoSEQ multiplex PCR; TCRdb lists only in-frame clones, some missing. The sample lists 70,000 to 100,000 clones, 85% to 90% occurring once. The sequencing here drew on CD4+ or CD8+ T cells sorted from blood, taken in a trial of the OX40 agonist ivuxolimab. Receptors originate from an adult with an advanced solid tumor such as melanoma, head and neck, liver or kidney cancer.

Written as DNA, the CDR3 is TGTGCCACCTCCGGAACAGAGTCCTACGAGCAGTACTTC. Amino acids: CATSGTESYEQYF. V and J are TRBV7-9 and TRBJ2-7; no clear D gene. The V and J ends lost 10 bases and 1 base respectively, with 14 bases between them. Germline lookup yields CDR1 SEHNR and CDR2 FQNEAQ (reference sequence). The CDR3 is 13 amino acids.

CDR3 loop: CASSFYPSSYEQYF. The CDR3 coding sequence is TGCGCCAGCAGCTTCTACCCCAGCTCCTACGAGCAGTACTTC. The J gene is TRBJ2-7, the V gene TRBV5-1; the D is unclear. The CDR3 sequence is 14 residues long. Looked up from germline, CDR1 is SGHRS and CDR2 is YFSETQ. Trimming took off 2 bases at V and 0 bases at J, with 9 bases between the two ends.

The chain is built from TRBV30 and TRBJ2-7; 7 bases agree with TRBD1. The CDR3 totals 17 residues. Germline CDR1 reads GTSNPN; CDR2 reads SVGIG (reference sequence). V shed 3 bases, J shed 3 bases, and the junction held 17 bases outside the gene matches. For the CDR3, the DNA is TGTGCCTGGAGCGACACTTCGGGACAGCATTTTATCTACGAGCAGTACTTC. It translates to CAWSDTSGQHFIYEQYF. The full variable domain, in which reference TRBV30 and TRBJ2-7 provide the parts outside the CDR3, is SQTIHQWPATLVQPVGSPLSLECTVEGTSNPNLYWYRQAAGRGLQLLFYSVGIGQISSEVPQNLSASRPQDRQFILSSKKLLLSDSGFYLCAWSDTSGQHFIYEQYFGPGTRLTVT.

In DNA form, the CDR3 reads TGTGCCAGTAGTATGTCGGCTAGCGGGATGAATGAGCAGTTCTTC. It specifies CASSMSASGMNEQFF. The chain has TRBV19 and TRBJ2-1, with 9 nucleotides matching TRBD2. The trim removed 3 bases at V and 7 bases at J, leaving 7 bases unmatched. The CDR3 is 15 amino acids. CDR1 and CDR2 (germline): LNHDA, SQIVND (reference sequence).

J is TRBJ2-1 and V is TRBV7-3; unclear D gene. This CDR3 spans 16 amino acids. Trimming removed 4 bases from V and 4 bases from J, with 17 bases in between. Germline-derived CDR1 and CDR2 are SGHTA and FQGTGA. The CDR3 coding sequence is TGTGCCAGCAGCTCCCTCAACCCGGACGTATACAATGAGCAGTTCTTC. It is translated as CASSSLNPDVYNEQFF.

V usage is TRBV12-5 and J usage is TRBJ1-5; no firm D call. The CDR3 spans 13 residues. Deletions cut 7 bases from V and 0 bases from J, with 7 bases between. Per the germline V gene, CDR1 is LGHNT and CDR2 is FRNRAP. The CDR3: CASALSSNQPQHF. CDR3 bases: TGTGCTAGTGCTCTGAGTAGCAATCAGCCCCAGCATTTT.

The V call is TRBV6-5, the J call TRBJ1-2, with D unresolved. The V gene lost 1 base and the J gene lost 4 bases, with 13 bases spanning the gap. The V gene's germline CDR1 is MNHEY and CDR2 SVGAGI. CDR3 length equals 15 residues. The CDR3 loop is CASSYFASQSYGYTF. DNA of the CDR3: TGTGCCAGCAGTTACTTTGCTTCTCAATCCTATGGCTACACCTTC.

The CDR3 sequence: CSVYESFYEQYF. In nucleotides, the CDR3 is TGCAGCGTTTATGAAAGTTTTTACGAGCAGTACTTC. The rearrangement links TRBV29-1 to TRBJ2-7; D unresolved. V lost 5 bases and J lost 4, with 12 bases in between. The CDR3 runs to 12 residues. CDR1 and CDR2 (germline): SQVTM, ANQGSEA.

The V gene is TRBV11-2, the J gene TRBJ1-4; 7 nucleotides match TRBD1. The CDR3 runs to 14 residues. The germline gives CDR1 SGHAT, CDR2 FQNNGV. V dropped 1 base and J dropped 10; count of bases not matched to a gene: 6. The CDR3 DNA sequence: TGTGCCAGCAGCTTAGTGAGGGGGCATCGAAAACTGTTTTTT. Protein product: CASSLVRGHRKLFF.

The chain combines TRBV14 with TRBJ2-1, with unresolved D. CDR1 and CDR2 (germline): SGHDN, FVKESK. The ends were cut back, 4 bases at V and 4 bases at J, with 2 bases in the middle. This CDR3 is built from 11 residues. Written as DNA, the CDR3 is TGTGCCAGCAGCCTGTACAATGAGCAGTTCTTC. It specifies CASSLYNEQFF.

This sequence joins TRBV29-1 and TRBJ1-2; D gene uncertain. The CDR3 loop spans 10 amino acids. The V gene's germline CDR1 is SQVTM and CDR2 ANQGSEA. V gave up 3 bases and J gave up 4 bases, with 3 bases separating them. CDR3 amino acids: CSVEGYGYTF. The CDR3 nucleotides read TGCAGCGTTGAGGGCTATGGCTACACCTTC.

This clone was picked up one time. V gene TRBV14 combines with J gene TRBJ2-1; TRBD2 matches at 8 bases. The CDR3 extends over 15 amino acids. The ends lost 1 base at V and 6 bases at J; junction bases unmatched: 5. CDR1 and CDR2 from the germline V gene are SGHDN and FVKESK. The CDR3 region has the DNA TGTGCCAGCAGCCAAGTATGGACTAGCTTCAATGAGCAGTTCTTC. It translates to CASSQVWTSFNEQFF.

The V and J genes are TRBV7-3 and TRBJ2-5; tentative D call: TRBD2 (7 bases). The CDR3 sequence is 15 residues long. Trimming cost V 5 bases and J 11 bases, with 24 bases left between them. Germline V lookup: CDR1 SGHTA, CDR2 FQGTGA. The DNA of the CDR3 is TGTGCCAGCAGCCCACAGGGCGGGAGTTTGGTGATGCAGTACTTC. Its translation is CASSPQGGSLVMQYF.

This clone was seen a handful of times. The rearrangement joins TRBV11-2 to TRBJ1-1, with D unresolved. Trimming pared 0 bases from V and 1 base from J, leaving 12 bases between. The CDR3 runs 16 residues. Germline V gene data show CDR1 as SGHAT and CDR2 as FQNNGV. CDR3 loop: CASSLDWGNRNTEAFF. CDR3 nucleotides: TGTGCCAGCAGCTTAGATTGGGGAAACAGGAACACTGAAGCTTTCTTT.

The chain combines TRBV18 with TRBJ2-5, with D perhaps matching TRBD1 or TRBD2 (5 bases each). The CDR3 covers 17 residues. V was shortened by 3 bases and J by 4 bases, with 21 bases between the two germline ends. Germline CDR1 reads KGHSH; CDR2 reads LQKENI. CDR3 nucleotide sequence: TGTGCCAGCTCACCCTCATACGGGACCTGGGGGTCAGAGACCCAGTACTTC. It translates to CASSPSYGTWGSETQYF. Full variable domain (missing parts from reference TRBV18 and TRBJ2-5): NAGVMQNPRHLVRRRGQEARLRCSPMKGHSHVYWYRQLPEEGLKFMVYLQKENIIDESGMPKERFSAEFPKEGPSILRIQQVVRGDSAAYFCASSPSYGTWGSETQYFGPGTRLLVL.

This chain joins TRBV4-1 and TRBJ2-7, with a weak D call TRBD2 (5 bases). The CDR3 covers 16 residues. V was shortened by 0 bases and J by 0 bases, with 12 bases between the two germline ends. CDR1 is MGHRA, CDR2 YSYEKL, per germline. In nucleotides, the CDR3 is TGCGCCAGCAGCCAAGACTCAGCGGCGAGCTCCTACGAGCAGTACTTC. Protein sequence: CASSQDSAASSYEQYF.

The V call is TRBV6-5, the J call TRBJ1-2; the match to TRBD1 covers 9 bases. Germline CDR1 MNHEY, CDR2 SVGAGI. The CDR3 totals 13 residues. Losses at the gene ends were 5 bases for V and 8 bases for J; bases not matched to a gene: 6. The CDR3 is CASSRTGVRGYTF. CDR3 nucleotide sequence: TGTGCCAGCAGTCGGACAGGGGTGCGGGGCTACACCTTC.

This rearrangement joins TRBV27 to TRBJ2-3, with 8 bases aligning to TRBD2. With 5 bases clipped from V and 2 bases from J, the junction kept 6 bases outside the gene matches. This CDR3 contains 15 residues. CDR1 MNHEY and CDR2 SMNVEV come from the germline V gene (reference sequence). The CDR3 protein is CASSLGGRNTDTQYF. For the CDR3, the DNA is TGTGCCAGCAGTCTAGGCGGGAGGAACACAGATACGCAGTATTTT.

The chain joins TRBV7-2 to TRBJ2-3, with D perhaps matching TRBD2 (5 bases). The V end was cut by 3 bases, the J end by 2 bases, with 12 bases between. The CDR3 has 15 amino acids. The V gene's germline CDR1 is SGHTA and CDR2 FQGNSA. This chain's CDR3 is CASSFLGSSTDTQYF. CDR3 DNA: TGTGCCAGCAGCTTCTTAGGGAGCTCCACAGATACGCAGTATTTT.

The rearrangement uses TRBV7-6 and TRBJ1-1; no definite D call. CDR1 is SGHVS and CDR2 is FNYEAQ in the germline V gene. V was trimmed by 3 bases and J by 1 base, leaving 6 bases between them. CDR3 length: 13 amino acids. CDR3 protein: CASSFSENTEAFF. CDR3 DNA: TGTGCCAGCAGCTTTTCCGAGAACACTGAAGCTTTCTTT. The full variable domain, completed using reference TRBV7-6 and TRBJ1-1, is GAGVSQSPRYKVTKRGQDVALRCDPISGHVSLYWYRQALGQGPEFLTYFNYEAQQDKSGLPNDRFSAERPEGSISTLTIQRTEQRDSAMYRCASSFSENTEAFFGQGTRLTVV.

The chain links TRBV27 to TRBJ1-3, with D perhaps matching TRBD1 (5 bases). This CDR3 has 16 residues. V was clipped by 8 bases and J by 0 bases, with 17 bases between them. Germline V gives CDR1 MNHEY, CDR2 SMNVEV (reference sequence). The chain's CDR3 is CASCELGGSSGNTIYF. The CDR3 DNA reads TGTGCCAGCTGTGAACTCGGGGGGAGCTCTGGAAACACCATATATTTT.

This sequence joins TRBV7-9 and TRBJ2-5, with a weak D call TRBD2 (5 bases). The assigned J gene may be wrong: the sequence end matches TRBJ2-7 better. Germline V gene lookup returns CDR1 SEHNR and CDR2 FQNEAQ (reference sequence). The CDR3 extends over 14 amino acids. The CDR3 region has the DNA TGTGCCAGCACCCTATTCCCCGGGGCCTACGAGCAGTACTTC. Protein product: CASTLFPGAYEQYF.